The 3 T cell receptor beta chains below all came from one sample that was sequenced in a study of beta chain features in type 1 diabetes. The antigens for these receptors are not known. Expressed TCRB transcripts were sequenced because the entire RNA isolate underwent reverse transcription. Assay used: immunoSEQ multiplex PCR; TCRdb lists only in-frame clones, some missing. The data contain about 240,000 clones, about 15% of them singletons. Study-level points and caveats: People with Type 1 diabetes carried modestly yet significantly shorter TCRB CDR3s in all four CD4+ subsets.

Specimen: naive CD4+ T cells from blood. Receptors were obtained from a man aged 30 to 39 with type 1 diabetes.

This clone was seen a handful of times. V gene TRBV15 combines with J gene TRBJ1-5; 11 positions agree with TRBD1. CDR1 and CDR2 from the germline V gene are LNHNV and YYDKDF (reference sequence). This CDR3 is built from 19 residues. Unmatched junction bases numbered 11, after V lost 3 bases and J lost 1 base. The CDR3 sequence is CATSSFRDRGVRSNQPQHF. CDR3 nucleotide sequence: TGTGCCACCAGCAGTTTCCGGGACAGGGGGGTCAGGAGCAATCAGCCCCAGCATTTT. The full variable domain, its missing parts supplied by reference TRBV15 and TRBJ1-5, is DAMVIQNPRYQVTQFGKPVTLSCSQTLNHNVMYWYQQKSSQAPKLLFHYYDKDFNNEADTPDNFQSRRPNTSFCFLDIRSPGLGDTAMYLCATSSFRDRGVRSNQPQHFGDGTRLSIL.

The chain joins TRBV2 to TRBJ2-2; the D is unclear. The CDR3 runs to 16 residues. V was cut by 1 base and J by 2 bases, with 11 bases left in between. Germline V gene lookup returns CDR1 SNHLY and CDR2 FYNNEI. The CDR3 here is CASSEVRWFNTGELFF. The DNA of the CDR3 is TGTGCCAGCAGTGAAGTTCGGTGGTTTAACACCGGGGAGCTGTTTTTT.

This clone was seen a few times. The chain recombines TRBV30 with TRBJ2-2; 12 bases agree with TRBD2. J was trimmed by 2 bases and V by 3 bases; bases with no gene match: 4. The CDR3 is made up of 16 amino acids. Germline V CDR1 and CDR2: GTSNPN, SVGIG (reference sequence). The CDR3 coding sequence is TGTGCCTGGAGGACTAGCGGGAGTGGTAACACCGGGGAGCTGTTTTTT. This encodes CAWRTSGSGNTGELFF.